The 3 T cell receptor beta chains below come from one sample, sequenced in a study of blood T cell repertoires in COVID-19 (dated by TCRdb to 2020 to 2022). Library preparation was by the immunoSEQ multiplex PCR assay. TCRdb took this table from immuneACCESS and kept in-frame rearrangements with V and J called. Such tables lack part of the clones; where checked against another copy, unresolved V genes explain under half of the gap, and the rest is unexplained. This sample gives about 260,000 clones in total; around 89% of them show up just once. The ten largest clones take up over 4% of the sample. What was sequenced was PBMCs or T cells enriched from blood (not recorded which). The receptors here all came from a young woman with acute COVID-19.

This sequence joins TRBV6-5 and TRBJ1-3; D is uncertain. The CDR3 extends over 15 amino acids. In germline, CDR1 is MNHEY, CDR2 SVGAGI. The DNA for the CDR3 is TGTTCTTCCCGAGACGGAGTGAGCTCTGGAAACACCATATATTTT. Translated, it gives CSSRDGVSSGNTIYF.

The genes are TRBV18 and TRBJ2-7, with TRBD2 matching 13 bases. The CDR3 extends over 15 amino acids. CDR1 and CDR2 (germline): KGHSH, LQKENI. J lost 3 bases, V lost 3 bases, and 2 bases had no gene match. The CDR3 nucleotides read TGTGCCAGCTCACCGACTAGCGGGAGGTTCTACGAGCAGTACTTC. Its protein product is CASSPTSGRFYEQYF.

The chain couples TRBV6-5 to TRBJ1-1; TRBD1 agrees at 10 bases. This CDR3 spans 16 amino acids. Germline V lookup: CDR1 MNHEY, CDR2 SVGAGI. The junction had 7 bases not matched to a gene; V was cut back by 3 bases and J by 3 bases. CDR3 nucleotide sequence: TGTGCCAGCAGTTATCGACCGACAGGGGGCGACACTGAAGCTTTCTTT. It encodes CASSYRPTGGDTEAFF.